What follows are 12 T cell receptor beta chains derived from one specimen sequenced in a study of blood T cells in healthy people across ages. Together with a sample-barcoded 5' primer, a J-beta primer mix was included in a second PCR lasting about 7 to 12 cycles. MiXCR was run by TCRdb on the 5' RACE reads, yielding one entry per CDR3 protein. Among around 2 million distinct CDR3 sequences listed, about two fifths were seen once. Sequencing was performed on blood. These receptors were obtained from a human donor in good health.

The rearrangement links TRBV30 to TRBJ2-4; D is uncertain. The tail of the sequence fits TRBJ2-7 better, so the J call may be wrong. From germline, CDR1 is GTSNPN and CDR2 SVGIG (reference sequence). This CDR3 is 13 amino acids long. As DNA, the CDR3 is TGTGCCTGGAGTTTAAAGGTACCTTACGAGCAGTACTTC. This encodes CAWSLKVPYEQYF.

The DNA of the CDR3 is TGTGCCAGCAGCCAAGGTCCCCCCGGACAGAGGACCTACGAGCAGTACTTC. Translation gives CASSQGPPGQRTYEQYF. The chain combines TRBV3-1 with TRBJ2-7; D might be TRBD1 (6 bases). Trimming cost V 1 base and J 2 bases, with 18 bases left between them. Germline CDR1 and CDR2: LGHDT and YNNKEL (reference sequence). The CDR3 loop spans 17 amino acids.

The chain couples TRBV4-1 to TRBJ2-3; 8 bases match TRBD1. Germline V CDR1 and CDR2: MGHRA, YSYEKL. The CDR3 loop spans 17 amino acids. J lost 2 bases, V lost 0 bases, and 7 bases had no gene match. The CDR3 sequence: CASSQEQGAISTDTQYF. In nucleotides, the CDR3 is TGCGCCAGCAGCCAAGAGCAGGGGGCGATTTCCACAGATACGCAGTATTTT.

This clonotype was seen a handful of times. This rearrangement joins TRBV4-3 to TRBJ2-7; 7 positions match TRBD1. The germline CDR1 and CDR2 sequences are LGHNA and YSLEER. This CDR3 contains 15 residues. V dropped 0 bases and J dropped 3; count of bases not matched to a gene: 5. The DNA for the CDR3 is TGCGCCAGCAGCCAAGATTTTTCAGGGGGCTACGAGCAGTACTTC. Protein product: CASSQDFSGGYEQYF.

The V and J genes are TRBV10-3 and TRBJ2-2, with TRBD1 matching 8 bases. CDR3 length: 16 amino acids. Looked up from germline, CDR1 is ENHRY and CDR2 is SYGVKD. V dropped 3 bases and J dropped 7; count of bases not matched to a gene: 10. The CDR3 spells CAISDPGTGHDGELFF. CDR3 nucleotide sequence: TGTGCCATCAGTGACCCGGGGACAGGTCATGACGGGGAGCTGTTTTTT.

The genes are TRBV19 and TRBJ1-6; no definite D call. Germline V gene data show CDR1 as LNHDA and CDR2 as SQIVND (reference sequence). The CDR3 contains 13 residues. V was clipped by 11 bases and J by 7 bases, with 15 bases between them. CDR3 bases: TGTGCCTCCTCGGGCCTCAGGAATTCACCCCTCCACTTT. It yields the protein CASSGLRNSPLHF.

This chain joins TRBV6-5 and TRBJ1-4; D is possibly TRBD1 (5 bases). CDR1 is MNHEY, CDR2 SVGAGI, per germline. The V end was cut by 6 bases, the J end by 3 bases, with 11 bases between. This CDR3 contains 14 residues. The CDR3: CASSLRASNEKLFF. The CDR3 DNA reads as TGTGCCAGCAGCCTCAGGGCCTCTAATGAAAAACTGTTTTTT.

The rearrangement joins TRBV7-2 to TRBJ2-7, with TRBD2 matching over 7 bases. The trim removed 5 bases at V and 1 base at J, leaving 8 bases unmatched. CDR1 and CDR2 (germline): SGHTA, FQGNSA. The CDR3 consists of 15 residues. The CDR3 is CASSPRAGESYEQYF. For the CDR3, the DNA is TGTGCCAGCAGCCCCAGGGCGGGGGAATCCTACGAGCAGTACTTC. Variable domain in full (rest from reference TRBV7-2 and TRBJ2-7): GAGVSQSPSNKVTEKGKDVELRCDPISGHTALYWYRQSLGQGLEFLIYFQGNSAPDKSGLPSDRFSAERTGGSVSTLTIQRTQQEDSAVYLCASSPRAGESYEQYFGPGTRLTVT.

The chain carries TRBV11-2 and TRBJ2-7; D may be TRBD1 or TRBD2 (5 bases each). Between the trimmed V and J ends, which lost 9 bases and 4 bases, there was a span of 16 bases. Germline assignment: CDR1 SGHAT and CDR2 FQNNGV. This CDR3 comprises 13 residues. This chain's CDR3 is CASEGRLIYEQYF. CDR3 DNA: TGTGCCAGTGAGGGACGGTTGATTTACGAGCAGTACTTC.

V is TRBV19 and J is TRBJ1-2, with D possibly being TRBD1 (5 bases). Trimming took 9 bases from V and 6 from J, leaving 11 bases between them. Germline lookup yields CDR1 LNHDA and CDR2 SQIVND (reference sequence). The CDR3 is made up of 11 amino acids. Here the CDR3 DNA reads TGTGCCAGCAGGAGGGGACATGGCTACACCTTC. Translating it yields CASRRGHGYTF.

The chain joins TRBV29-1 to TRBJ2-7; 7 bases align to TRBD2. The length of the CDR3 is 14 residues. Trimming cost V 3 bases and J 2 bases; bases outside gene matches: 7. The V gene's germline CDR1 is SQVTM and CDR2 ANQGSEA. The CDR3 DNA reads as TGCAGCGTTGAGGGGAGGGCTCGTCCCTACGAGCAGTACTTC. Encoded protein: CSVEGRARPYEQYF.

This chain links TRBV15 with TRBJ2-3; D is undetermined. Trimming removed 4 bases at V and 2 bases at J, with 19 bases between. The CDR3 extends over 17 amino acids. Germline V gene data show CDR1 as LNHNV and CDR2 as YYDKDF (reference sequence). Here the CDR3 reads CATSKETVDGYTDTQYF. Here the CDR3 DNA reads TGTGCCACCAGCAAGGAGACGGTCGACGGTTACACAGATACGCAGTATTTT. Variable domain in full (rest from reference TRBV15 and TRBJ2-3): DAMVIQNPRYQVTQFGKPVTLSCSQTLNHNVMYWYQQKSSQAPKLLFHYYDKDFNNEADTPDNFQSRRPNTSFCFLDIRSPGLGDTAMYLCATSKETVDGYTDTQYFGPGTRLTVL.